Included here is one T cell receptor beta chain sequence, with context. The sample comes from a study of T cells after somatic rescue of genetic block. The method was immunoSEQ multiplex PCR; TCRdb's version includes in-frame clones alone and lacks a portion of them. Here the sample spans 110,000 or so clones, under 95% being singletons. Germline CDR1 reads LNHDA; CDR2 reads SQIVND (reference sequence). Trimming at V came to 2 bases and at J to 2 bases, leaving 7 bases not matched to a gene. The CDR3 has 16 amino acids. The source is a woman aged 18 to 35. The material sequenced was peripheral blood mononuclear cells (PBMCs). The rearrangement links TRBV19 to TRBJ2-3; 7 positions match TRBD1. CDR3 amino acids: CASSIRQGLPTDTQYF. CDR3 bases: TGTGCCAGTAGTATACGACAGGGCTTACCCACAGATACGCAGTATTTT.